This passage covers 27 T cell receptor beta chains from one sample sequenced in a study of blood T cell repertoires in COVID-19. TCRdb's table, derived via immunoSEQ multiplex PCR, lists solely in-frame clones and lacks some. The table lists 87,000 or so clones, 90% of them singletons. Sequencing was done on a sample of peripheral blood. Receptors originate from a man aged 18 to 30 with COVID-19, enrolled during active disease.

In DNA form, the CDR3 reads TGTGCCAGCATTTCAGCGCTAGCGGCCACCTACGAGCAGTACTTC. Translated, it gives CASISALAATYEQYF. This chain uses TRBV2 with TRBJ2-7; 7 nucleotides agree with TRBD2. The CDR3 extends over 15 amino acids. The V gene's germline CDR1 is SNHLY and CDR2 FYNNEI. V dropped 7 bases and J dropped 2; count of bases not matched to a gene: 11.

Turning to this clone: Germline is not matched at one junction end, which may reflect a read error. This CDR3 reads CASSFRATNEKLLF. DNA of the CDR3: TGTGCCAGCAGTTTCAGGGCAACTAATGAAAAACTGCTTTTT. The chain carries TRBV6-5 and TRBJ1-4, with a weak D call TRBD1 (5 bases). This CDR3 is built from 14 residues. Germline CDR1 and CDR2: MNHEY and SVGAGI.

The chain employs TRBV28 and TRBJ1-5; D possibly corresponds to TRBD1 (6 bases). CDR3 length: 15 amino acids. Looked up from germline, CDR1 is MDHEN and CDR2 is SYDVKM. V lost 4 bases, J lost 0 bases, and 10 bases lay in between. The CDR3 sequence: CASSWGGYSNQPQHF. The CDR3 nucleotides read TGTGCCAGCAGTTGGGGGGGCTATAGCAATCAGCCCCAGCATTTT.

V is TRBV2 and J is TRBJ2-3; TRBD2 agrees at 8 bases. The germline gives CDR1 SNHLY, CDR2 FYNNEI. V gave up 1 base and J gave up 2 bases; unmatched junction bases: 5. The CDR3 sequence is 16 residues long. CDR3 coding DNA: TGTGCCAGCAGTGAAGGGGAGACTAGCGTCACAGATACGCAGTATTTT. Translation: CASSEGETSVTDTQYF.

The gene calls are TRBV24-1 and TRBJ1-1, with no clear D. Germline CDR1 is KGHDR and CDR2 is SFDVKD. The CDR3 totals 16 residues. Trimming stripped 4 bases from V and 1 base from J, with 15 bases between. CDR3 in amino acids: CATSDLSGRGNTEAFF. The CDR3 DNA sequence: TGTGCCACCAGTGACCTAAGCGGACGGGGGAACACTGAAGCTTTCTTT.

CDR3 sequence (DNA): TGTGCCAGCAGTTTACCACTGCTCTCCTATAATTCACCCCTCCACTTT. Encoded protein: CASSLPLLSYNSPLHF. This chain links TRBV28 with TRBJ1-6; no clear D gene. In germline, CDR1 is MDHEN, CDR2 SYDVKM. V shed 2 bases and J shed 0 bases, with 8 bases lying between them. The CDR3 sequence is 16 residues long.

The chain joins TRBV24-1 to TRBJ1-2, with D possibly being TRBD1 (6 bases). This CDR3 has 14 residues. Trimming left V 2 bases short and J 6 bases short, with 12 bases between. CDR1 KGHDR and CDR2 SFDVKD come from the germline V gene. The CDR3 spells CATSDWGLKDGYTF. The CDR3 region has the DNA TGTGCCACCAGTGATTGGGGGCTTAAAGATGGCTACACCTTC.

The V and J genes are TRBV13 and TRBJ1-3, with a weak D call TRBD1 (6 bases). Germline-derived CDR1 and CDR2 are PRHDT and FYEKMQ (reference sequence). This CDR3 comprises 15 residues. V lost 5 bases and J lost 3, with 14 bases in between. CDR3 nucleotides: TGTGCCAGCAGCCCCGGACAGAAGAATGGAAACACCATATATTTT. It codes for CASSPGQKNGNTIYF. Filled out from reference TRBV13 and TRBJ1-3, the complete variable domain reads AAGVIQSPRHLIKEKRETATLKCYPIPRHDTVYWYQQGPGQDPQFLISFYEKMQSDKGSIPDRFSAQQFSDYHSELNMSSLELGDSALYFCASSPGQKNGNTIYFGEGSWLTVV.

This clone showed up just a few times. The J gene is TRBJ1-6, the V gene TRBV27; D is possibly TRBD1 (5 bases). This CDR3 comprises 15 residues. Germline V gene lookup returns CDR1 MNHEY and CDR2 SMNVEV (reference sequence). With 5 bases removed from V and 2 bases from J, the gap between germline ends came to 10 bases. The CDR3 sequence is CASSPQGPYNSPLHF. For the CDR3, the DNA is TGTGCCAGCAGTCCTCAGGGTCCCTATAATTCACCCCTCCACTTT.

The chain combines TRBV10-3 with TRBJ1-6; 7 bases line up with TRBD1. Germline-derived CDR1 and CDR2 are ENHRY and SYGVKD. V was clipped by 6 bases and J by 7 bases; unmatched bases: 6. The CDR3 is 14 residues long. In DNA form, the CDR3 reads TGTGCCATCAGGCCCCGGGACAGAAATTCACCCCTCCACTTT. This encodes CAIRPRDRNSPLHF.

The V and J genes are TRBV19 and TRBJ2-5; the match to TRBD2 covers 7 bases. Trimming cost V 5 bases and J 5 bases; bases outside gene matches: 11. This CDR3 is 15 amino acids long. Looked up from germline, CDR1 is LNHDA and CDR2 is SQIVND (reference sequence). The CDR3 is CASSDLAEARETQYF. The CDR3 bases are TGTGCCAGTAGTGACCTAGCGGAGGCCCGGGAGACCCAGTACTTC.

This clone has just one count. The genes are TRBV6-5 and TRBJ1-2; D unclear. The germline V gene has CDR1 MNHEY and CDR2 SVGAGI. V lost 4 bases to trimming and J lost 7 bases, with 10 bases between them. The CDR3 runs to 12 residues. The CDR3 here is CASSSSGGGYTF. The CDR3 nucleotides are TGTGCCAGCAGTTCCTCCGGCGGTGGCTACACCTTC.

The chain has TRBV6-5 and TRBJ2-1; a possible D gene is TRBD2 (6 bases). This CDR3 region has 13 residues. Trimming pared 2 bases from V and 9 bases from J, leaving 11 bases between. CDR1 is MNHEY and CDR2 is SVGAGI in the germline V gene. The CDR3 protein is CASSYTGVGEQFF. The CDR3 DNA reads TGTGCCAGCAGTTACACGGGGGTAGGTGAGCAGTTCTTC.

This CDR3 is CASSALAEQYF. CDR3 DNA: TGTGCCAGCAGCGCGCTAGCGGAGCAGTACTTC. The chain employs TRBV7-9 and TRBJ2-7; D might be TRBD2 (6 bases). Germline V gene data show CDR1 as SEHNR and CDR2 as FQNEAQ (reference sequence). CDR3 length equals 11 residues. The V and J ends lost 5 bases and 7 bases respectively, with 9 bases between them. Full variable domain (rest looked up from reference TRBV7-9 and TRBJ2-7): DTGVSQNPRHKITKRGQNVTFRCDPISEHNRLYWYRQTLGQGPEFLTYFQNEAQLEKSRLLSDRFSAERPKGSFSTLEIQRTEQGDSAMYLCASSALAEQYFGPGTRLTVT.

The rearrangement uses TRBV30 and TRBJ1-1, with D unresolved. Germline CDR1 GTSNPN, CDR2 SVGIG (reference sequence). V shed 2 bases and J shed 4 bases, with 11 bases lying between them. This CDR3 region has 13 residues. The CDR3 sequence is CAWSLALITEAFF. CDR3 coding DNA: TGTGCCTGGAGTCTAGCGCTTATCACTGAAGCTTTCTTT.

This chain links TRBV9 with TRBJ2-7; no clear D. The germline CDR1 and CDR2 sequences are SGDLS and YYNGEE. Trimming took 2 bases from V and 3 from J, leaving 3 bases between them. CDR3 size: 11 residues. The CDR3 DNA sequence: TGTGCCAGCAGCGTCCTCTACGAGCAGTACTTC. Translated: CASSVLYEQYF.

This clone was found once. The chain combines TRBV24-1 with TRBJ2-5, with a possible D match to TRBD2 (6 bases). Trimming took 4 bases from V and 2 from J, leaving 19 bases between them. Germline V gives CDR1 KGHDR, CDR2 SFDVKD. This CDR3 spans 17 amino acids. This chain's CDR3 is CATSEGTGTPSQETQYF. The CDR3 bases are TGTGCCACCAGTGAGGGGACCGGGACTCCGTCTCAAGAGACCCAGTACTTC.

The V gene is TRBV12-5, the J gene TRBJ2-1; 7 bases are a match to TRBD2. J was trimmed by 2 bases and V by 2 bases; bases with no gene match: 15. Germline CDR1 and CDR2: LGHNT and FRNRAP. This CDR3 comprises 19 residues. The DNA of the CDR3 is TGTGCTAGTGGTTTGTACGGCCAGGGCAGCGGGGTTGCCTACAATGAGCAGTTCTTC. Residues: CASGLYGQGSGVAYNEQFF.

The CDR3 loop is CASSQSSGSLLTEQYF. In DNA form, the CDR3 reads TGTGCCAGCAGCCAATCTAGCGGGAGCCTGCTGACCGAGCAGTACTTC. This rearrangement joins TRBV3-1 (or the pseudogene TRBV3-2) to TRBJ2-7; 10 bases match TRBD2. V lost 2 bases to trimming and J lost 6 bases; unmatched junction nucleotides: 10. The germline gives CDR1 LGHDT, CDR2 YNNKEL (reference sequence). The CDR3 loop spans 16 amino acids.

The V and J genes are TRBV10-3 and TRBJ2-7; 7 nucleotides align to TRBD1. J lost 4 bases, V lost 2 bases, and 5 bases had no gene match. Germline CDR1 and CDR2: ENHRY and SYGVKD. This CDR3 region has 14 residues. CDR3 nucleotides: TGTGCCATCAGTGAGGGGACAGCGATTTACGAGCAGTACTTC. Protein product: CAISEGTAIYEQYF.

The V gene is TRBV5-4, the J gene TRBJ1-4, with a possible D match to TRBD1 (6 bases). Trimming removed 2 bases at V and 8 bases at J, with 13 bases between. The CDR3 length is 14 residues. Germline CDR1 reads SGHNT; CDR2 reads YYREEE (reference sequence). Here the CDR3 DNA reads TGTGCCAGCAGCTTACAGGGCGTAGGGGAAAAACTGTTTTTT. Residues: CASSLQGVGEKLFF.

The count of this clone is one. The chain combines TRBV19 with TRBJ1-5, with 10 nucleotides matching TRBD1. Losses at the gene ends were 11 bases for V and 2 bases for J; bases not matched to a gene: 12. CDR1 is LNHDA and CDR2 is SQIVND in the germline V gene (reference sequence). The CDR3 has 16 residues. CDR3 coding DNA: TGTGCCCACTTAACCCCCGGGACAGGGGGCAATCAGCCCCAGCATTTT. It is translated as CAHLTPGTGGNQPQHF.

In the case of this clone: In the same sample, other DNA sequences code for this CDR3. This chain joins TRBV9 and TRBJ2-7, with 9 bases matching TRBD1. Losses at the gene ends were 2 bases for V and 4 bases for J; bases not matched to a gene: 4. Germline-derived CDR1 and CDR2 are SGDLS and YYNGEE. The CDR3 consists of 14 residues. Written as DNA, the CDR3 is TGTGCCAGCAGCGTGGGGACAGGGACTTACGAGCAGTACTTC. Protein sequence: CASSVGTGTYEQYF.

The chain links TRBV28 to TRBJ2-5; 9 bases align to TRBD1. V was pared by 6 bases and J by 5 bases, with 13 bases of the junction left unmatched. From germline, CDR1 is MDHEN and CDR2 SYDVKM. The CDR3 has 16 residues. This CDR3 is CASRDTGGGERETQYF. Here the CDR3 DNA reads TGTGCCAGCAGAGACACAGGGGGCGGTGAGAGGGAGACCCAGTACTTC.

The J gene is TRBJ1-1, the V gene TRBV9; TRBD1 matches 7 bases. The germline V gene encodes CDR1 SGDLS and CDR2 YYNGEE. The V gene end was trimmed by 3 bases and the J gene end by 1 base; junction bases not matched to a gene: 6. The CDR3 totals 15 residues. CDR3 region: CASSGGTDSNTEAFF. CDR3 nucleotides: TGTGCCAGCAGCGGGGGGACAGACTCGAACACTGAAGCTTTCTTT.

The J gene is TRBJ1-5, the V gene TRBV2; 9 bases map to TRBD1. Germline trimming cut 5 bases from V and 5 bases from J; bases unmatched to any gene: 7. The CDR3 has 15 amino acids. The germline CDR1 and CDR2 sequences are SNHLY and FYNNEI. The CDR3 DNA reads as TGTGCCAGCAGTCCGGGACAGGGAGGGCATCAGCCCCAGCATTTT. It translates to CASSPGQGGHQPQHF. Combining the CDR3 with reference TRBV2 and TRBJ1-5 gives the whole variable domain EPEVTQTPSHQVTQMGQEVILRCVPISNHLYFYWYRQILGQKVEFLVSFYNNEISEKSEIFDDQFSVERPDGSNFTLKIRSTKLEDSAMYFCASSPGQGGHQPQHFGDGTRLSIL.

This rearrangement joins TRBV28 to TRBJ1-5, with 8 bases fitting TRBD1. Germline lookup yields CDR1 MDHEN and CDR2 SYDVKM. V dropped 10 bases and J dropped 2; count of bases not matched to a gene: 4. The CDR3 is 13 amino acids. This CDR3 is CATKTGGNQPQHF. CDR3 in DNA: TGTGCCACCAAGACAGGGGGCAATCAGCCCCAGCATTTT.